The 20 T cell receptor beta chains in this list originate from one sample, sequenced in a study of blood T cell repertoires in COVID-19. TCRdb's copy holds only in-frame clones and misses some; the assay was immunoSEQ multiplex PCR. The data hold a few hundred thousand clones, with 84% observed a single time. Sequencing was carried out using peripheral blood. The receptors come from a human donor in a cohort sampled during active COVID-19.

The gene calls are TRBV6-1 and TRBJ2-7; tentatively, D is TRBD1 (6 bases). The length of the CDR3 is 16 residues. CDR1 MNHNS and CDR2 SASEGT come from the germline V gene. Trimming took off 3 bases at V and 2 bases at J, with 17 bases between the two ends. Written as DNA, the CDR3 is TGTGCCAGCAGTGATAGGGGGAAGGCGTCCACCTACGAGCAGTACTTC. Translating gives CASSDRGKASTYEQYF.

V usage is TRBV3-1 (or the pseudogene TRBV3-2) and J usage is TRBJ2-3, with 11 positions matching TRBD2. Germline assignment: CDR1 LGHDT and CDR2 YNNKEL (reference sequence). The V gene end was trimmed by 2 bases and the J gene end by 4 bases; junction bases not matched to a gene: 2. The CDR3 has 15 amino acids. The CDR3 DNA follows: TGTGCCAGCAGCCAAATAGCGGGAGGGCCAGATACGCAGTATTTT. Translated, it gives CASSQIAGGPDTQYF.

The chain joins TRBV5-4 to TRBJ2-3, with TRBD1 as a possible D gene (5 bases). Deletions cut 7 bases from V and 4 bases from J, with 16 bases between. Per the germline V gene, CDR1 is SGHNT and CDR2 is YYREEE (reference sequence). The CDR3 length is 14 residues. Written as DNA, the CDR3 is TGTGCCAGCCAGAGGTCAGGGTACGCAGATACGCAGTATTTT. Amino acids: CASQRSGYADTQYF.

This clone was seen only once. CDR3 DNA: TGTGCCAGTAGTCTTCAGGGACTAGCGGGAGGCTCCGGGAACGAGCAGTACTTC. Translating it yields CASSLQGLAGGSGNEQYF. This chain links TRBV19 with TRBJ2-7; 15 bases agree with TRBD2. Unmatched junction bases numbered 13, after V lost 5 bases and J lost 5 bases. CDR1 is LNHDA and CDR2 is SQIVND in the germline V gene (reference sequence). The CDR3 runs to 18 residues.

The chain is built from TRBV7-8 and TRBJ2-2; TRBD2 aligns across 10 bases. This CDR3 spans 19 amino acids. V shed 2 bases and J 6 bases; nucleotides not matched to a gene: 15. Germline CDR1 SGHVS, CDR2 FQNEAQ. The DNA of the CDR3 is TGTGCCAGCAGCTTAAGGCCTAGCGGGGGCCCACGGGGATCCGGGGAGCTGTTTTTT. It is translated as CASSLRPSGGPRGSGELFF.

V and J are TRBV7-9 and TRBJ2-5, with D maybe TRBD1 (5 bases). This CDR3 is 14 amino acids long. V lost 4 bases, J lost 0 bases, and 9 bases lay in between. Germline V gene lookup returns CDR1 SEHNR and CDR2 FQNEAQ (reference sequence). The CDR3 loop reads CASSSRGHQETQYF. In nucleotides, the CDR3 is TGTGCCAGCAGCTCAAGGGGCCACCAAGAGACCCAGTACTTC.

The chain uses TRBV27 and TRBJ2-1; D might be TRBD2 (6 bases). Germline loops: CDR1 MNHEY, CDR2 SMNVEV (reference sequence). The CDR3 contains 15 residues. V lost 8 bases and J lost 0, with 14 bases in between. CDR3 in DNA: TGTGCCAGCTCTAGCGCCAGGAGCTCCTACAATGAGCAGTTCTTC. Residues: CASSSARSSYNEQFF.

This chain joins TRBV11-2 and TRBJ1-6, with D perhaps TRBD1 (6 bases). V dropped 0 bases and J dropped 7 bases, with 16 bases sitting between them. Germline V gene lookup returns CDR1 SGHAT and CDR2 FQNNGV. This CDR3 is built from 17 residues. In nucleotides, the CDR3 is TGTGCCAGCAGCTTAGACCTGACAGGTGATCAGAATTCACCCCTCCACTTT. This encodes CASSLDLTGDQNSPLHF.

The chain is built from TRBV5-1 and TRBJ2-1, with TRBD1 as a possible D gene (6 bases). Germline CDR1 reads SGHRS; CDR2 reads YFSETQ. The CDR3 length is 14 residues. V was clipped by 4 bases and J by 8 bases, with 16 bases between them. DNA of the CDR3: TGCGCCAGCAGCCGAGGGGGAGAAGGGGATGAGCAGTTCTTC. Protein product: CASSRGGEGDEQFF.

The CDR3 coding sequence is TGTGCCAGCAGGGTTGACAGGGCCTCCTACAATGAGCAGTTCTTC. Its protein product is CASRVDRASYNEQFF. V gene TRBV5-4 combines with J gene TRBJ2-1; TRBD1 aligns across 7 bases. The germline gives CDR1 SGHNT, CDR2 YYREEE (reference sequence). This CDR3 is built from 15 residues. J was trimmed by 0 bases and V by 5 bases; bases with no gene match: 5. Combining the CDR3 with reference TRBV5-4 and TRBJ2-1 gives the whole variable domain ETGVTQSPTHLIKTRGQQVTLRCSSQSGHNTVSWYQQALGQGPQFIFQYYREEENGRGNFPPRFSGLQFPNYSSELNVNALELDDSALYLCASRVDRASYNEQFFGPGTRLTVL.

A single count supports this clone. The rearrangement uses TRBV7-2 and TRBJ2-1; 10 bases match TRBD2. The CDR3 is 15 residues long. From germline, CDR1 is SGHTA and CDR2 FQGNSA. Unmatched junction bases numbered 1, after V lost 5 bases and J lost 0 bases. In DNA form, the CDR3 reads TGTGCCAGCAGCAAGCGGGGGGGCTCCTACAATGAGCAGTTCTTC. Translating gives CASSKRGGSYNEQFF.

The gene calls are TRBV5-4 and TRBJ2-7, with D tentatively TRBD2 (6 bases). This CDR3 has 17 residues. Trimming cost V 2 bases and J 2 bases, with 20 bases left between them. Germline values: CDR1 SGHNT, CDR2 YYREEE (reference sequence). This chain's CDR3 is CASSFRIGGSNPYEQYF. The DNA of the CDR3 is TGTGCCAGCAGCTTTAGGATTGGAGGGTCCAACCCCTACGAGCAGTACTTC.

CDR3 protein: CASRTTGTYEQYF. The CDR3 DNA reads TGCGCCAGCAGGACTACAGGGACCTACGAGCAGTACTTC. The J gene is TRBJ2-7, the V gene TRBV10-2; a weak D match, TRBD1 (6 bases). The V end was cut by 6 bases, the J end by 2 bases, with 11 bases between. This CDR3 region has 13 residues. From germline, CDR1 is WSHSY and CDR2 SAAADI.

CDR3 loop: CASSPQGYQNEKLFF. The CDR3 bases are TGTGCCAGCAGCCCACAGGGATACCAGAATGAAAAACTGTTTTTT. The V call is TRBV7-9, the J call TRBJ1-4; a weak D match, TRBD1 (6 bases). Trimming cost V 5 bases and J 5 bases, with 15 bases left between them. This CDR3 has 15 amino acids. Per germline, CDR1 SEHNR and CDR2 FQNEAQ (reference sequence).

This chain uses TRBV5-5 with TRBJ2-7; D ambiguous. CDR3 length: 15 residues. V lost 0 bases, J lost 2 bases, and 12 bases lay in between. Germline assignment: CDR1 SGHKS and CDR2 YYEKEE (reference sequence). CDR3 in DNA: TGTGCCAGCAGCTTGGGTCCCGCCTACGCCTACGAGCAGTACTTC. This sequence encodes CASSLGPAYAYEQYF. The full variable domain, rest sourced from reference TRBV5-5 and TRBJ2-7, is DAGVTQSPTHLIKTRGQQVTLRCSPISGHKSVSWYQQVLGQGPQFIFQYYEKEERGRGNFPDRFSARQFPNYSSELNVNALLLGDSALYLCASSLGPAYAYEQYFGPGTRLTVT.

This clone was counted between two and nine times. As DNA, the CDR3 is TGTGCCAGCAGCTCCACTATACCAGGGTTAAGCTCCTATAATTCACCCCTCCACTTT. Translation: CASSSTIPGLSSYNSPLHF. This chain links TRBV7-9 with TRBJ1-6; TRBD1 might be the D (5 bases). V lost 4 bases, J lost 0 bases, and 19 bases lay in between. The CDR3 is made up of 19 amino acids. Per the germline V gene, CDR1 is SEHNR and CDR2 is FQNEAQ (reference sequence).

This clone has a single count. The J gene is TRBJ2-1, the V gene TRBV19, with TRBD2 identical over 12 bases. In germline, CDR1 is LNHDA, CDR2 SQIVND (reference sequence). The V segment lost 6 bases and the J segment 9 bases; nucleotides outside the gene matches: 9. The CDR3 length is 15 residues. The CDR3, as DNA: TGTGCCAGTAGCCAAATTACTAGCGGGAGGAGTGAGCAGTTCTTC. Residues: CASSQITSGRSEQFF.

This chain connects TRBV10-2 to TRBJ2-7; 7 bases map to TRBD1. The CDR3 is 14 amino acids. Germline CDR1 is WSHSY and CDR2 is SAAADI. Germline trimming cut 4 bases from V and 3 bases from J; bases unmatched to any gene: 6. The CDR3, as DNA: TGCGCCAGCAGTGTACAGGGGATAAGCTACGAGCAGTACTTC. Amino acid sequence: CASSVQGISYEQYF.

CDR3 bases: TGTGCCAGCAGCAACAGCCCGGGACAGCTGCGGCAAGAGACCCAGTACTTC. Amino acids: CASSNSPGQLRQETQYF. The V call is TRBV5-4, the J call TRBJ2-5; 7 positions agree with TRBD1. Germline V gives CDR1 SGHNT, CDR2 YYREEE (reference sequence). The CDR3 totals 17 residues. V trimming: 4 bases; J trimming: 2 bases; junction bases outside the gene matches: 14.

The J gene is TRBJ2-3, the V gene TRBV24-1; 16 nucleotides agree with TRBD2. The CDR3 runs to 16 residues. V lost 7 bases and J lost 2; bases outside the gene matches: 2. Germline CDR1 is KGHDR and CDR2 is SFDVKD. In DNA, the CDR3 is TGTGCCACCAGGGGGACTAGCGGGAGGGCCACAGATACGCAGTATTTT. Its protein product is CATRGTSGRATDTQYF.